The rows below give T cell receptor beta chains drawn from one sample of a study of cytomegalovirus exposure and HLA in healthy donors. The data were produced by immunoSEQ multiplex PCR, yet TCRdb's version contains in-frame clones alone and is incomplete. Of roughly 130,000 clones in the sample, about 80% are singletons; the top ten hold about 2%. The sample was PBMCs. The receptor source for this set is a man in his forties or fifties in good health and CMV-seronegative. Both conserved end residues are part of each CDR3. The D gene is left open where the match is weak. Clone size, where shown, is once, few, many, or a class for clones that have expanded.

d_gene,abundance,j_gene,v_gene,len,CDR3nt,CDR3aa
TRBD1,NA,TRBJ2-5,TRBV7-9,15,TGTGCCAGCAGCTTATCGGGACAGGGGCTGGAGACCCAGTACTTC,CASSLSGQGLETQYF
NA,NA,TRBJ2-1,TRBV10-3,12,TGTGCCATCAGTGAAGCGGTCAATGAGCAGTTCTTC,CAISEAVNEQFF
TRBD2,NA,TRBJ2-3,TRBV18,15,TGTGCCAGCGCGCCGACTAGCGGGGGCCCAGATACGCAGTATTTT,CASAPTSGGPDTQYF
TRBD1,NA,TRBJ2-7,TRBV7-6,17,TGTGCCAGCAGCTTAACAGGGGGTGGCGGCGGGGTCTACGAGCAGTACTTC,CASSLTGGGGGVYEQYF
NA,NA,TRBJ2-1,TRBV9,15,TGTGCCAGCAGCGTAGGGCAGGCAATCTACAATGAGCAGTTCTTC,CASSVGQAIYNEQFF
NA,few,TRBJ1-4,TRBV5-1,16,TGCGCCAGCAGCTTGGCGGCAGGAGGACCTAATGAAAAACTGTTTTTT,CASSLAAGGPNEKLFF
NA,NA,TRBJ1-3,TRBV29-1,14,TGCAGCGTTGGTAGTGCTGTCTCTGGAAACACCATATATTTT,CSVGSAVSGNTIYF
NA,NA,TRBJ2-7,TRBV29-1,10,TGCAGCGTTCGTGAGGTCGAGCAGTACTTC,CSVREVEQYF
NA,NA,TRBJ2-1,TRBV4-1,13,TGCGCCAGCAGCCAAGACCCTGCGAATGAGCAGTTCTTC,CASSQDPANEQFF
TRBD2,once,TRBJ2-3,TRBV5-1,17,TGCGCCAGCAGCTTCTCTGGGAGCGGGGAACTCACAGATACGCAGTATTTT,CASSFSGSGELTDTQYF
TRBD1,NA,TRBJ2-7,TRBV7-8,16,TGTGCCAGCAGCTTAGGAAGGGACAGCGGCACCTACGAGCAGTACTTC,CASSLGRDSGTYEQYF
TRBD2,few,TRBJ2-1,TRBV4-2,16,TGTGCCAGCAGCCAAGATCGAGTAGCGGGAGAGGTTGAGCAGTTCTTC,CASSQDRVAGEVEQFF
TRBD2,NA,TRBJ2-1,TRBV10-1,16,TGCGCCAGCAGTGAGGTAGCGGGAGCCCCCCACAATGAGCAGTTCTTC,CASSEVAGAPHNEQFF
NA,NA,TRBJ1-2,TRBV28,12,TGTGCCAGCAGTCTCCCTCTCTATGGCTACACCTTC,CASSLPLYGYTF
TRBD1,NA,TRBJ2-7,TRBV6-5,14,TGTGCCAGCAGACTCGAGGGGACAGGGTTCGAGCAGTACTTC,CASRLEGTGFEQYF
NA,few,TRBJ2-1,TRBV20-1,11,TGCAGTGCTAAACCGAGTAATGAGCAGTTCTTC,CSAKPSNEQFF
TRBD1,once,TRBJ2-7,TRBV13,19,TGTGCCAGCAGCCCTAGTTTCGGGCAGGGGGACAGATTTTCCTACGAGCAGTACTTC,CASSPSFGQGDRFSYEQYF
NA,NA,TRBJ2-3,TRBV4-1,14,TGCGCCAGCAGCCAAGAAGTCAGCAGGGATACGCAGTATTTT,CASSQEVSRDTQYF
TRBD1,NA,TRBJ1-2,TRBV5-1,17,TGCGCCAGCAGCTTGGGGAGGGGGACAGCGGAATCCTATGGCTACACCTTC,CASSLGRGTAESYGYTF
TRBD1,NA,TRBJ2-7,TRBV6-1,14,TGTGCCAGCAGGGGACAGGGGACATCCTACGAGCAGTACTTC,CASRGQGTSYEQYF
NA,NA,TRBJ1-5,TRBV7-3,14,TGTGCCAGCAGCTTAAAGACGACAAAGCAGCCCCAGCATTTT,CASSLKTTKQPQHF
NA,NA,TRBJ2-2,TRBV19,15,TGTGCCAGTAGTATCGGGTCTAGCGAGGACGGGGAGCTGTTTTTT,CASSIGSSEDGELFF
TRBD2,NA,TRBJ2-1,TRBV27,19,TGTGCCAGCGGCATCGTGAGAACTAGCGGGAAAAGATTCTACAATGAGCAGTTCTTC,CASGIVRTSGKRFYNEQFF
NA,NA,TRBJ2-7,TRBV4-1,17,TGCGCCAGCAGCCAAGATGCCGGGGTCCTGTCCGTCTACGAGCAGTACTTC,CASSQDAGVLSVYEQYF
TRBD1,NA,TRBJ2-2,TRBV7-9,15,TGTGCCAGCAGCCCAGGGGGCGCGAACACCGGGGAGCTGTTTTTT,CASSPGGANTGELFF
TRBD1,NA,TRBJ1-4,TRBV18,14,TGTGCCAGCTCACCAGTGGACAGGGCCGAAAAACTGTTTTTT,CASSPVDRAEKLFF
NA,NA,TRBJ1-1,TRBV15,14,TGTGCCACCAGCACGAACCTTTGGGGGGGAGGTGCTTTCTTT,CATSTNLWGGGAFF
TRBD1,NA,TRBJ2-1,TRBV10-3,16,TGTGCCATCAGTGAGTCGCGGACAGGGTCTCGCAATGAGCAGTTCTTC,CAISESRTGSRNEQFF
NA,NA,TRBJ2-5,TRBV25-1,15,TGTGCCAGCAGTGATCCTTCCCGACTGGGAGAGACCCAGTACTTC,CASSDPSRLGETQYF
TRBD1,NA,TRBJ1-1,TRBV4-1,15,TGCGCCAGCAGCCCGTTACAGACAGGGGGCGAAAATCCCCCCTTT,CASSPLQTGGENPPF
TRBD2,NA,TRBJ2-3,TRBV2,13,TGTGCCAGCGGGGGGGTAGGCACAGATACGCAGTATTTT,CASGGVGTDTQYF
TRBD1,NA,TRBJ2-7,TRBV29-1,11,TGCAGCGTTGGTACAGGGGGCCTCACTTACTTC,CSVGTGGLTYF
NA,few,TRBJ2-3,TRBV6-6,14,TGTGCCAGCAGTTGGGGGGAACCCACAGATACGCAGTATTTT,CASSWGEPTDTQYF
NA,NA,TRBJ1-1,TRBV5-1,14,TGCGCCAGCAGCTTGGCGGGGGGTTACACTGAAGCTTTCTTT,CASSLAGGYTEAFF
NA,NA,TRBJ2-1,TRBV5-6,14,TGTGCCAGCAGCTTGGTTAGTACCTACAATGAGCAGTTCTTC,CASSLVSTYNEQFF
TRBD1,NA,TRBJ1-1,TRBV5-4,15,TGTGCCAGCAGCCGAGGACAGGGGCTGAACACTGAAGCTTTCTTT,CASSRGQGLNTEAFF
NA,few,TRBJ2-7,TRBV4-2,14,TGTGCCAGCAGCCACGGGGTCGCGTCCTACGAGCAGTACTTC,CASSHGVASYEQYF
TRBD2,NA,TRBJ2-3,TRBV7-9,15,TGTGCCAGCAGCTTTAGCGGGGGACACACAGATACGCAGTATTTT,CASSFSGGHTDTQYF
NA,once,TRBJ2-5,TRBV6-5,13,TGTGCCAGCAGTCGCCGGCTAGAGGAGACCCAGTACTTC,CASSRRLEETQYF
TRBD1,NA,TRBJ2-5,TRBV2,15,TGTGCCAGCAGTATGGACAGGGGGCGTCAAGAGACCCAGTACTTC,CASSMDRGRQETQYF
TRBD1,NA,TRBJ2-1,TRBV27,16,TGTGCCAGCATCTCCCGACAGGGCCCTTCCTACAATGAGCAGTTCTTC,CASISRQGPSYNEQFF
TRBD2,NA,TRBJ2-7,TRBV27,14,TGTGCCAGCAGGTCGGGAGGGTCCCCCTACGAGCAGTACTTC,CASRSGGSPYEQYF
NA,NA,TRBJ2-7,TRBV7-9,14,TGTGCCAGCAGCTTAGCGGCGGGGACGGTCGAGCAGTACTTC,CASSLAAGTVEQYF
NA,NA,TRBJ1-1,TRBV29-1,12,TGCAGCGCCAGGGAAGGCGGCACTGAAGCTTTCTTT,CSAREGGTEAFF
NA,NA,TRBJ2-3,TRBV7-2,17,TGTGCCAGCAGCTGGGGGGTAGGGGGCTACTATACAGATACGCAGTATTTT,CASSWGVGGYYTDTQYF
TRBD1,NA,TRBJ1-6,TRBV10-3,13,TGTGCCATCAGTGACGACAGGGATTCACCCCTCCACTTT,CAISDDRDSPLHF
NA,NA,TRBJ2-7,TRBV4-1,15,TGCGCCAGCAGCCAACAAGTGTTGTTACAATACGAGCAGTACTTC,CASSQQVLLQYEQYF
TRBD1,NA,TRBJ1-4,TRBV7-8,15,TGTGCCAGCAGCTTGCCAGGGGGCTGGAGTGAAAAACTGTTTTTT,CASSLPGGWSEKLFF
NA,NA,TRBJ2-2,TRBV5-6,16,TGTGCCAGCAGCTTGGGGGCAGGTCTCGCCCCCGGGGAGCTGTTTTTT,CASSLGAGLAPGELFF
TRBD2,NA,TRBJ2-7,TRBV5-4,13,TGTGCCAGCAGCTGGGGACTAGCGGAAGAGCAGTACTTC,CASSWGLAEEQYF
NA,NA,TRBJ2-2,TRBV7-9,17,TGTTCCAGCAGCCCCTCCAGGGGTCAGGAGTACACCGGGGAGCTGTTTTTT,CSSSPSRGQEYTGELFF
NA,NA,TRBJ2-7,TRBV6-6,15,TGTGCCAGCAGTTACTGGGCCGGTAGTTCCTACGAGCAGTACTTC,CASSYWAGSSYEQYF